This T cell receptor beta chain is drawn from a study of low-dose radiotherapy and immunotherapy resistance in tumors. For the study at large: Every six weeks patients received intravenous ipilimumab 1 mg/kg, and every two weeks they received intravenous nivolumab 240 mg.

Gene-specific TRAV and TRBV primers were used for first-strand cDNA, covering alpha and beta chains. The authors ran around 19 PCR cycles to amplify TCRs with a constant-region primer and V-primer adapter. A single record per CDR3 protein comes from TCRdb applying MiXCR to the reads. The sample has about 82,000 distinct CDR3 sequences, over 15% seen once. Time point denoted: before trial treatment. From germline, CDR1 is PRHDT and CDR2 FYEKMQ (reference sequence). The CDR3 sequence is 12 residues long. V gave up 6 bases and J gave up 7 bases, with 12 bases separating them. Material: PBMCs, obtained before treatment. V and J are TRBV13 and TRBJ1-1; D remains ambiguous. This TCR was recovered from a male donor with prostate cancer. The CDR3 DNA follows: TGTGCCAGCAGTGATACCAGGATTGAAGCTTTCTTT. This translates into CASSDTRIEAFF.